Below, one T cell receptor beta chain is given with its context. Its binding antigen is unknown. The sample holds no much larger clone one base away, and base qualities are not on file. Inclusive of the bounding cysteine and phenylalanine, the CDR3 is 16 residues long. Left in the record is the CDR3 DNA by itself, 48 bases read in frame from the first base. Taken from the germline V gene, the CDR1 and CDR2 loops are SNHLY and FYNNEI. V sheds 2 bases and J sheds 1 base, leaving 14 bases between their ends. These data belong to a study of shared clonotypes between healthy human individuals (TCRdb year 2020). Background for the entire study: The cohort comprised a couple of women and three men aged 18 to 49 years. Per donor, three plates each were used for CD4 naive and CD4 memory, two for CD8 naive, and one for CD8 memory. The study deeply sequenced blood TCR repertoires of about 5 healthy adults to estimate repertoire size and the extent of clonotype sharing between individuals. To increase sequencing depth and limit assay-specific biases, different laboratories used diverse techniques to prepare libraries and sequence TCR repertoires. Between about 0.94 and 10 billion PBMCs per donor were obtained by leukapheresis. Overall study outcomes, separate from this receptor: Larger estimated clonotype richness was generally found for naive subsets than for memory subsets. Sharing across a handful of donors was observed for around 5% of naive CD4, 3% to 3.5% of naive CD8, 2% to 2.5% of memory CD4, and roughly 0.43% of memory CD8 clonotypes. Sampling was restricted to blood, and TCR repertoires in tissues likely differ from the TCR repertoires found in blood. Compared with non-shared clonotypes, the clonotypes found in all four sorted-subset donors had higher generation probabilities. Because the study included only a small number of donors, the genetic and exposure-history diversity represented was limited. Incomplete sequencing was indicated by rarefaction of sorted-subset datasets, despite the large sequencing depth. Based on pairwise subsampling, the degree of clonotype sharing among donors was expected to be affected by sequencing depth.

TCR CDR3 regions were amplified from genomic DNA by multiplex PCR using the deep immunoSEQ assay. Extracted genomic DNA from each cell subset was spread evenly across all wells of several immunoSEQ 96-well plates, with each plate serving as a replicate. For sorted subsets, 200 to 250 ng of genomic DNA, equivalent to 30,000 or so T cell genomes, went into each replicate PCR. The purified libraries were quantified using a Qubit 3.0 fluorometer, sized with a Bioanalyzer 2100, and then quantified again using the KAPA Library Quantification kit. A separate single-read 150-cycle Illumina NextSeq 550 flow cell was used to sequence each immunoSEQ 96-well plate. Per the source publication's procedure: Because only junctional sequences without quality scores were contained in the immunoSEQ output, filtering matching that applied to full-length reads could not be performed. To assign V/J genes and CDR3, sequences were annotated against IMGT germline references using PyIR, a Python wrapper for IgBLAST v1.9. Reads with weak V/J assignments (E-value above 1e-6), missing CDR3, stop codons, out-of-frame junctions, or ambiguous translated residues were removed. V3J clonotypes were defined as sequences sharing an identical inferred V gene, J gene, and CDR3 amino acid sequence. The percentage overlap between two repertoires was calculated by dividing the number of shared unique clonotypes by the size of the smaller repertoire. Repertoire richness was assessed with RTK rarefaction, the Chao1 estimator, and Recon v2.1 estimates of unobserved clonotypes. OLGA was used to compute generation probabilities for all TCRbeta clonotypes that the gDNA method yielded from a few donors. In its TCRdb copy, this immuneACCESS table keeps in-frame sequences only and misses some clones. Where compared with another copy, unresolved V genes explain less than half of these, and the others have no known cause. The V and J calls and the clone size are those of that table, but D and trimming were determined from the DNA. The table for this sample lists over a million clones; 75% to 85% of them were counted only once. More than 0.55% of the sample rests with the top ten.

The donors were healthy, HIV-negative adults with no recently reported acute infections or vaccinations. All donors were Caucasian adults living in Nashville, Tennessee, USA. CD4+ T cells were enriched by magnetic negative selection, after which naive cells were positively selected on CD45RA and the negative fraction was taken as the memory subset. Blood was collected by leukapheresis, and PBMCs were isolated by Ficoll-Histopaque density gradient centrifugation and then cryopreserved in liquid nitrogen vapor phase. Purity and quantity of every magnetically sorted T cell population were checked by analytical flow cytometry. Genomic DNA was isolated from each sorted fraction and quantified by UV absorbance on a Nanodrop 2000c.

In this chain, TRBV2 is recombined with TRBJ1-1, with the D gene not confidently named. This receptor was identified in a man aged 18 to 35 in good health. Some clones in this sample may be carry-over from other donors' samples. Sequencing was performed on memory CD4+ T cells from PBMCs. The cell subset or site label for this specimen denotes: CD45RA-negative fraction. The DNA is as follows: TGTGCCAGCAGTGAATACGGTTCACTCACGAACACTGAAGCTTTCTTT. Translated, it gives CASSEYGSLTNTEAFF.